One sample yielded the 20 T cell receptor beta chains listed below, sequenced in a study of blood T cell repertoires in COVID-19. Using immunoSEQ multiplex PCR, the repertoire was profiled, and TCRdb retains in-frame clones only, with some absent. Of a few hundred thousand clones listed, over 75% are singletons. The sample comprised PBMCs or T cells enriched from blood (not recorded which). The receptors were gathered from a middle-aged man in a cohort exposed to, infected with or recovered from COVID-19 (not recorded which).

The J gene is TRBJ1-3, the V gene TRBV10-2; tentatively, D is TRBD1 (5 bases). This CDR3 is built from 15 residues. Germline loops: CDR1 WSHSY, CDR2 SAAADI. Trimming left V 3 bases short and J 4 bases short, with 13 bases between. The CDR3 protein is CASSDAGMRGNTIYF. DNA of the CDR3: TGCGCCAGCAGTGACGCAGGGATGAGGGGAAACACCATATATTTT.

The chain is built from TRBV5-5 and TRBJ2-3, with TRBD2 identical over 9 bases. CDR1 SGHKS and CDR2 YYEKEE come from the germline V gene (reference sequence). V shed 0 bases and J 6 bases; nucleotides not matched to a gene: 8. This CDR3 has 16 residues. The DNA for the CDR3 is TGTGCCAGCAGCTTGGACCCTAGCGGGGTGGTGGATACGCAGTATTTT. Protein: CASSLDPSGVVDTQYF.

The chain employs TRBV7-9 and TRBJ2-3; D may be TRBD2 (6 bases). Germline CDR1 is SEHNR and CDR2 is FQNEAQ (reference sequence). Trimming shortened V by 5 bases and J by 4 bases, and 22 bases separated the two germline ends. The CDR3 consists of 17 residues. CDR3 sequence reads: CASSTPRGRSGSDTQYF. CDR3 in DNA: TGTGCCAGCAGCACACCCCGGGGGAGGTCAGGGTCAGATACGCAGTATTTT.

CDR3 sequence: CASSSAGTTNTDTQYF. The DNA of the CDR3 is TGTGCCAGCAGCTCCGCCGGGACTACCAACACAGATACGCAGTATTTT. The chain combines TRBV7-2 with TRBJ2-3; 7 positions match TRBD2. The CDR3 contains 16 residues. Trimming at V came to 4 bases and at J to 2 bases, leaving 9 bases not matched to a gene. The germline V gene has CDR1 SGHTA and CDR2 FQGNSA.

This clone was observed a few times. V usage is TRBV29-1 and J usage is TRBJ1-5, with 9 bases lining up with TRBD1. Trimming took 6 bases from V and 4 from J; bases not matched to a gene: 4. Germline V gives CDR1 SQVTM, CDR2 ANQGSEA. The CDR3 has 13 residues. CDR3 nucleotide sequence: TGCAGCGTGACAGGGGGAGGGAATCAGCCCCAGCATTTT. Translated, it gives CSVTGGGNQPQHF.

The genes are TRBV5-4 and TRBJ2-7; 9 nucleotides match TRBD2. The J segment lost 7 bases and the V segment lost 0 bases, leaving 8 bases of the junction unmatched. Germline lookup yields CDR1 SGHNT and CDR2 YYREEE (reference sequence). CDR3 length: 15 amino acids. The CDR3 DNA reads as TGTGCCAGCAGCTTGGATAGCGGGAGTACGATAGAGCAGTACTTC. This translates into CASSLDSGSTIEQYF.

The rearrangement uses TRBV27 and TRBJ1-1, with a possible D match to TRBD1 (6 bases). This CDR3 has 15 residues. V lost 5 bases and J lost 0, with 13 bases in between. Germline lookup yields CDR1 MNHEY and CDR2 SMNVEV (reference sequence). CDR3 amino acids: CASSKETGLNTEAFF. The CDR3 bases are TGTGCCAGCAGTAAAGAGACAGGACTGAACACTGAAGCTTTCTTT.

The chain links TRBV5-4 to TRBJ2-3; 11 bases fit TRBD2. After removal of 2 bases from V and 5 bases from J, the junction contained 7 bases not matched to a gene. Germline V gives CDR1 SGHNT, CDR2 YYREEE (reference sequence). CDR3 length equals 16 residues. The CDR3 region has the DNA TGTGCCAGCAGCTTAACTAGCGGGAGTGTCGGAGATACGCAGTATTTT. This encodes CASSLTSGSVGDTQYF.

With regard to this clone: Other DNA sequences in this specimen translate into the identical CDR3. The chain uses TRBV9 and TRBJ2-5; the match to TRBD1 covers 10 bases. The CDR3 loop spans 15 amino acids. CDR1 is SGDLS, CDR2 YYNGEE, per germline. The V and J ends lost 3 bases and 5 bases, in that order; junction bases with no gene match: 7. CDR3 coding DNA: TGTGCCAGCAGCGCGGCTCCGGGACAGGGGGAGACCCAGTACTTC. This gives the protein CASSAAPGQGETQYF.

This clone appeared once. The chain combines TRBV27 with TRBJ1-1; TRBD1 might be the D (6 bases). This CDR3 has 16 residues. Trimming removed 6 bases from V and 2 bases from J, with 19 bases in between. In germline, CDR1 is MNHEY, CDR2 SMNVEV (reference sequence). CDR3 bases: TGTGCCAGCAGAGGGTCGGGGGGCAGAGCTAACACTGAAGCTTTCTTT. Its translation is CASRGSGGRANTEAFF.

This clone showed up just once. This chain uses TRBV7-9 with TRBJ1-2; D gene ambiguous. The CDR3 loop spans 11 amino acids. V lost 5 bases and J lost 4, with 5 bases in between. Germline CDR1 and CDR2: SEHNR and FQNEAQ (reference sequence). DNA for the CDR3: TGTGCCAGCAGCCCGGGCTATGGCTACACCTTC. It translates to CASSPGYGYTF.

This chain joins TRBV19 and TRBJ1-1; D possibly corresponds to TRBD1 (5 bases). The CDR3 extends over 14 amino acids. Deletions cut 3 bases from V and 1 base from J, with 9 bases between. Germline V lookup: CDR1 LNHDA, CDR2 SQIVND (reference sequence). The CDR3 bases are TGTGCCAGTAGTATCGGACATTCGAACACTGAAGCTTTCTTT. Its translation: CASSIGHSNTEAFF.

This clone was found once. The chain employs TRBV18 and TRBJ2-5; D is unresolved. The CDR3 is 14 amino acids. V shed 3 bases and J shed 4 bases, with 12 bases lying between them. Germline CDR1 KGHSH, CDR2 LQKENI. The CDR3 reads CASSPGVRRETQYF. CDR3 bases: TGTGCCAGCTCACCTGGTGTGAGGCGAGAGACCCAGTACTTC.

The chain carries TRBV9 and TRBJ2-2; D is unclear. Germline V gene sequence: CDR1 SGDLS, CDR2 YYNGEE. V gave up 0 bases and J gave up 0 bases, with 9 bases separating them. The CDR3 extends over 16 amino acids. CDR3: CASSVGRAPNTGELFF. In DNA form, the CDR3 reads TGTGCCAGCAGCGTAGGCCGTGCGCCGAACACCGGGGAGCTGTTTTTT.

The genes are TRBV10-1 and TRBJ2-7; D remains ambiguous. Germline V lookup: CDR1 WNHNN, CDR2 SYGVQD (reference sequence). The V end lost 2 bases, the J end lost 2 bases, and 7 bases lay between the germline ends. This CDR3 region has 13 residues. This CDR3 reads CASSEAATYEQYF. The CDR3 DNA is TGCGCCAGCAGTGAGGCAGCGACCTACGAGCAGTACTTC.

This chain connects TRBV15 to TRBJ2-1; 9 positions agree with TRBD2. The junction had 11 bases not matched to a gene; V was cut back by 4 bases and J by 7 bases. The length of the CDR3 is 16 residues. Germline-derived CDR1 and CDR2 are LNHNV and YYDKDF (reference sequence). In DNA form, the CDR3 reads TGTGCCACCAGCAACCGAAAAGTAGCGGGAGTGAATGAGCAGTTCTTC. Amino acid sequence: CATSNRKVAGVNEQFF.

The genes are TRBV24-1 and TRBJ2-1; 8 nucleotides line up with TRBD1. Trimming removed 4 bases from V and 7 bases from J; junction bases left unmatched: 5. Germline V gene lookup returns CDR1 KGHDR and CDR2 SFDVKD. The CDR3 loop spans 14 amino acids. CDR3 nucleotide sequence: TGTGCCACCAGTGACAGGGGGCACGGGAATGAGCAGTTCTTC. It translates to CATSDRGHGNEQFF.

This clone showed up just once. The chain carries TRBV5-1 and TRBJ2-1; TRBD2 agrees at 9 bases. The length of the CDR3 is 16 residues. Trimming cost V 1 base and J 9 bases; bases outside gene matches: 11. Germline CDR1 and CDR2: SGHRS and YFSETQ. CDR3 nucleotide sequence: TGCGCCAGCAGCTTGCCCGTAGCGGGAGAAGTAGGTGAGCAGTTCTTC. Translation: CASSLPVAGEVGEQFF.

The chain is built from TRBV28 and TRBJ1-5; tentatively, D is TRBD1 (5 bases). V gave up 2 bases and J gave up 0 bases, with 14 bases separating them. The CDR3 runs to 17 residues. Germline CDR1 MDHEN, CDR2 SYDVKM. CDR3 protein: CASSLQGSGFSNQPQHF. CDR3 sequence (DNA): TGTGCCAGCAGTTTACAGGGAAGTGGTTTTAGCAATCAGCCCCAGCATTTT.

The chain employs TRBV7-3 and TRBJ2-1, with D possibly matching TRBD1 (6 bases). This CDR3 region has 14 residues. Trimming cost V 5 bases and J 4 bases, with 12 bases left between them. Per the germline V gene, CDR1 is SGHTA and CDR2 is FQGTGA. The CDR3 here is CASSPRQEYNEQFF. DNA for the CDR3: TGTGCCAGCAGCCCCCGACAGGAATACAATGAGCAGTTCTTC.